This T cell receptor beta chain is drawn from a study of T cells after yellow fever vaccination (dated by TCRdb to about 2019). Notes on the research overall: The SMART-Seq v4 Ultra Low Input RNA kit was used to prepare libraries from fractions with low cell numbers. To follow T-cell clones before and after primary and booster YFV17D yellow fever vaccination, bulk TCR alpha and beta repertoires were sequenced over time. Two healthy male donors, one aged 18 to 29 and one aged 30 to 40 years, were included in the cohort. Blood was drawn at multiple timepoints before and after primary and secondary immunization, with bulk PBMC replicates and cell subsets isolated. The paper's findings and limits, for the study overall: Compared with the primary T-cell response, the secondary T-cell response was weaker but faster, peaking on day 5 rather than day 15. A small fraction of clonotypes appeared in both the CD4 and CD8 compartments, likely as a result of convergent recombination. After the booster, most of the clones that had expanded following primary vaccination were detected again (roughly 97% of CD4 and 85% to 90% of CD8), which suggests that memory was broadly maintained. Because abundant contaminating clonotypes from the bulk population could be contained in FACS-sorted repertoires, computational filtering was required. Because only a couple of donors were included in the study, the extent to which the findings can be generalized is limited.

V lost 9 bases and J lost 0 bases, and the count of bases not matched to a germline gene is 6. According to the germline V gene, CDR1 reads SNHLY and CDR2 reads FYNNEI. From cysteine to phenylalanine, the CDR3 is 14 amino acids long. The kept DNA is CDR3 alone, 42 bases in frame from the first base. Read against the paper, the sample's treatment or condition label means: live attenuated yellow fever vaccine strain. At each blood-draw timepoint, two biological replicates of bulk PBMCs were collected. A standard Ficoll-Paque protocol was used to isolate PBMCs from peripheral blood. TriZol was used to extract RNA from bulk PBMCs, CD4 and CD8 fractions, and dextramer-positive and dextramer-negative fractions. These reads were obtained on an Illumina NovaSeq 6000. TCR cDNA was synthesized by 5'RACE template switching, through which a universal primer site and unique molecular identifiers were introduced. Priming for cDNA synthesis came from both the TCR alpha and TCR beta constant segments. Library amplification used two PCR steps, and the second PCR step added sample barcodes and sequencing adapters. Sequencing of libraries was performed on Illumina HiSeq 2500 (2x100 bp) or NovaSeq (2x150 bp). The original pipeline was this. MIGEC was used to demultiplex reads and collapse the reads into UMI consensus sequences, and MiXCR was used for V(D)J alignment. Vaccine-responding clonotypes were identified with edgeR using replicate PBMC samples, with FDR below 0.01 and a log2 fold change above 5 up to day 15 being required. Each bulk clonotype was labeled CD4 or CD8 based on which sequenced repertoire, CD4 or CD8, contained the clonotype at higher abundance. TCRdb reworked the public reads: Q25 trimming with fastp, MiXCR clone assembly, productive beta chains retained. Records with the same CDR3 protein are collapsed into one entry carrying the most frequent genes and DNA. TCRdb's processing, not the authors' own work, is the source of the V and J calls. The table for this sample lists about 310,000 distinct CDR3 sequences; around 4% of them were counted only once. The leading ten clones occupy 23% of the sample.

This clonotype was seen more than once but under ten times. The specificity of this receptor is unknown. Base-call qualities are not available, and no considerably larger clone is one nucleotide away. The sequence was collected from a man aged 18 to 29 who received the YFV17D yellow fever vaccine. The V and J genes are TRBV2 and TRBJ2-7; 9 bases in between match TRBD2. Source: PBMCs, taken on the day of the yellow fever booster vaccination. At the DNA level, the sequence is TGTGCCAGGGCGAGTAGCGGGGGCTCCTACGAGCAGTACTTC. It translates to CARASSGGSYEQYF.